The rows below give T cell receptor beta chains drawn from one sample of a study of regulatory T cells in long-lasting Graves disease. TCRdb reprocessed the multiplex PCR reads via MiXCR and lists one record per CDR3 protein. This table has 400,000 to 500,000 distinct CDR3 sequences, about 15% appearing once. The same sample was also studied in work on T cells in Graves' hyperthyroidism and ophthalmopathy.

The sample here was peripheral blood mononuclear cells (PBMCs), taken at new diagnosis, from a patient treated with antithyroid drugs. These receptors originate from a woman between 40 and 55 years old with Graves disease. Both conserved end residues are part of each CDR3. D genes are given only for firm matches. Size values are once, few and many counts, or a class for expanded clones, and some rows have none.

cdr3_aa: CASRVRDRGGHEQFF
cdr3_nt: TGTGCCAGCAGGGTCCGGGACAGGGGGGGGCATGAGCAGTTCTTC
clone_size: NA
d_call: TRBD1
v_call: TRBV2
j_call: TRBJ2-1

cdr3_aa: CASSLSNRGSTEAFF
cdr3_nt: TGTGCCAGCAGTTTATCTAACAGGGGAAGCACTGAAGCTTTCTTT
clone_size: many
d_call: TRBD1
v_call: TRBV27
j_call: TRBJ1-1

cdr3_aa: CASTLYNEQFF
cdr3_nt: TGTGCCAGCACCTTATACAATGAGCAGTTCTTC
clone_size: many
d_call: NA
v_call: TRBV12-3/TRBV12-4
j_call: TRBJ2-1

cdr3_aa: CASKGLRGTEAFF
cdr3_nt: TGCGCCAGCAAGGGGCTTCGTGGGACTGAAGCTTTCTTT
clone_size: NA
d_call: NA
v_call: TRBV5-1
j_call: TRBJ1-1

cdr3_aa: CASSEEGGMVTDTQYF
cdr3_nt: TGTGCCAGCAGTGAAGAAGGAGGGATGGTCACAGATACGCAGTATTTT
clone_size: NA
d_call: NA
v_call: TRBV6-1
j_call: TRBJ2-3

cdr3_aa: CASSPDGLNQPQHF
cdr3_nt: TGCGCCAGCAGCCCGGATGGACTCAATCAGCCCCAGCATTTT
clone_size: many
d_call: NA
v_call: TRBV5-1
j_call: TRBJ1-5

cdr3_aa: CATSRDRSSYEQYF
cdr3_nt: TGTGCCACCAGCCGGGACAGGTCCTCCTACGAGCAGTACTTC
clone_size: NA
d_call: TRBD1
v_call: TRBV15
j_call: TRBJ2-7

cdr3_aa: CASRPPEATPRELFF
cdr3_nt: TGTGCCAGCAGACCTCCGGAGGCCACACCGAGGGAGCTGTTTTTT
clone_size: NA
d_call: NA
v_call: TRBV7-9
j_call: TRBJ2-2

cdr3_aa: CASTSPGLSEKLFF
cdr3_nt: TGTGCCAGCACCTCGCCTGGCCTATCTGAAAAACTGTTTTTT
clone_size: NA
d_call: NA
v_call: TRBV6-1
j_call: TRBJ1-4

cdr3_aa: CASASSGQVDNEQFF
cdr3_nt: TGTGCCAGCGCGTCTTCTGGACAGGTTGACAATGAGCAGTTCTTC
clone_size: few
d_call: TRBD1
v_call: TRBV28
j_call: TRBJ2-1

cdr3_aa: CASSLGAGGHEQFF
cdr3_nt: TGTGCCAGCAGCTTAGGGGCGGGAGGCCATGAGCAGTTCTTC
clone_size: many
d_call: TRBD2
v_call: TRBV7-9
j_call: TRBJ2-1

cdr3_aa: CASSPTGVVQYF
cdr3_nt: TGTGCCAGCAGCCCAACAGGGGTAGTTCAGTACTTC
clone_size: many
d_call: TRBD1
v_call: TRBV11-1
j_call: TRBJ2-4

cdr3_aa: CASSEFRGTQYF
cdr3_nt: TGCGCCAGCAGTGAGTTTAGGGGTACGCAGTATTTT
clone_size: NA
d_call: NA
v_call: TRBV10-2
j_call: TRBJ2-3

cdr3_aa: CASSSTGYFEKLFF
cdr3_nt: TGTGCCAGCAGTTCCACAGGGTACTTTGAAAAACTGTTTTTT
clone_size: many
d_call: NA
v_call: TRBV12-3/TRBV12-4
j_call: TRBJ1-4

cdr3_aa: CSGRAGGGGYNEQFF
cdr3_nt: TGCAGCGGTAGAGCGGGAGGTGGGGGGTACAATGAGCAGTTCTTC
clone_size: NA
d_call: TRBD2
v_call: TRBV29-1
j_call: TRBJ2-1

cdr3_aa: CASSYVLGQTSTDTQYF
cdr3_nt: TGTGCCAGCAGTTACGTCTTGGGACAGACATCCACAGATACGCAGTATTTT
clone_size: many
d_call: TRBD1
v_call: TRBV6-5
j_call: TRBJ2-3